A selection of T cell receptor beta chains follows, all from one sample in a study of radiation and T cells in renal cell carcinoma. TCRdb's copy holds only in-frame clones and misses some; the assay was immunoSEQ multiplex PCR. The profile shows roughly 45,000 clones, roughly 82% of them singletons. This specimen was blood, taken from a patient whose treatment included radiotherapy and nephrectomy. These receptors originate from a woman in her sixties or seventies with renal cell carcinoma. The CDR3 runs from the conserved cysteine through the conserved F or W. A D gene is named only where the DNA matches it firmly. The size entry is marked missing in some rows and otherwise reads once, few, many or a size class.

V gene: TRBV11-3; J gene: TRBJ2-2; CDR3 length: 13; clone size: NA; D gene: NA; CDR3 protein: CASSFGETGELFF; CDR3 DNA: TGTGCCAGCAGCTTCGGAGAAACCGGGGAGCTGTTTTTT
V gene: TRBV4-3; J gene: TRBJ1-4; CDR3 length: 16; clone size: once; D gene: NA; CDR3 protein: CASSQDRAGQGEKLFF; CDR3 DNA: TGCGCCAGCAGCCAAGATAGGGCCGGCCAAGGCGAAAAACTGTTTTTT
V gene: TRBV7-9; J gene: TRBJ1-1; CDR3 length: 15; clone size: NA; D gene: TRBD1; CDR3 protein: CASSPRQGRNTEAFF; CDR3 DNA: TGTGCCAGCAGCCCCAGACAGGGAAGGAACACTGAAGCTTTCTTT
V gene: TRBV19; J gene: TRBJ2-1; CDR3 length: 14; clone size: NA; D gene: NA; CDR3 protein: CASDSGTLYNEQFF; CDR3 DNA: TGTGCCAGTGACAGCGGGACACTATACAATGAGCAGTTCTTC
V gene: TRBV7-9; J gene: TRBJ1-2; CDR3 length: 11; clone size: NA; D gene: NA; CDR3 protein: CASSLEVGYTF; CDR3 DNA: TGTGCCAGCAGCTTAGAGGTCGGCTACACCTTC
V gene: TRBV27; J gene: TRBJ1-2; CDR3 length: 16; clone size: NA; D gene: TRBD1; CDR3 protein: CASSLIGQGGNYGYTF; CDR3 DNA: TGTGCCAGCAGTCTAATTGGACAGGGGGGTAACTATGGCTACACCTTC
V gene: TRBV18; J gene: TRBJ2-1; CDR3 length: 13; clone size: NA; D gene: NA; CDR3 protein: CASSPRGDNEQFF; CDR3 DNA: TGTGCCAGCTCACCACGAGGGGACAATGAGCAGTTCTTC
V gene: TRBV19; J gene: TRBJ2-5; CDR3 length: 14; clone size: NA; D gene: NA; CDR3 protein: CASSISGWGETQYF; CDR3 DNA: TGTGCCAGTAGTATTAGCGGTTGGGGAGAGACCCAGTACTTC
V gene: TRBV5-6; J gene: TRBJ2-5; CDR3 length: 16; clone size: NA; D gene: TRBD2; CDR3 protein: CASSPRTSGSLETQYF; CDR3 DNA: TGTGCCAGCAGCCCACGGACTAGCGGGAGCTTAGAGACCCAGTACTTC
V gene: TRBV7-9; J gene: TRBJ2-7; CDR3 length: 14; clone size: few; D gene: NA; CDR3 protein: CASSTIPSNDEQYF; CDR3 DNA: TGTGCCAGCAGTACTATCCCTAGTAACGACGAGCAGTACTTC
V gene: TRBV19; J gene: TRBJ1-1; CDR3 length: 15; clone size: once; D gene: NA; CDR3 protein: CASSRGWAVNTEAFF; CDR3 DNA: TGTGCCAGTAGTAGAGGCTGGGCGGTGAACACTGAAGCTTTCTTT
V gene: TRBV19; J gene: TRBJ1-1; CDR3 length: 16; clone size: NA; D gene: TRBD1; CDR3 protein: CASSNLPDRGYTEAFF; CDR3 DNA: TGTGCCAGTAGTAACCTCCCGGACAGGGGATACACTGAAGCTTTCTTT
V gene: TRBV7-6; J gene: TRBJ2-1; CDR3 length: 15; clone size: NA; D gene: TRBD2; CDR3 protein: CASSLGGSGRNEQFF; CDR3 DNA: TGTGCCAGCAGCTTAGGCGGGAGCGGCAGGAATGAGCAGTTCTTC
V gene: TRBV10-3; J gene: TRBJ1-1; CDR3 length: 15; clone size: NA; D gene: NA; CDR3 protein: CAISRGTQGNTEAFF; CDR3 DNA: TGTGCCATCAGCCGGGGGACGCAGGGGAACACTGAAGCTTTCTTT
V gene: TRBV7-8; J gene: TRBJ2-1; CDR3 length: 15; clone size: NA; D gene: TRBD2; CDR3 protein: CASSLELAEYNEQFF; CDR3 DNA: TGTGCCAGCAGCTTAGAACTAGCGGAGTACAATGAGCAGTTCTTC
V gene: TRBV5-6; J gene: TRBJ1-1; CDR3 length: 12; clone size: NA; D gene: NA; CDR3 protein: CASSFRSTEAFF; CDR3 DNA: TGTGCCAGCAGCTTCAGGAGTACTGAAGCTTTCTTT
V gene: TRBV10-3; J gene: TRBJ2-7; CDR3 length: 16; clone size: NA; D gene: NA; CDR3 protein: CAISESSWYVRGEQYF; CDR3 DNA: TGTGCCATCAGTGAGTCGAGCTGGTACGTAAGAGGCGAGCAGTACTTC
V gene: TRBV7-2; J gene: TRBJ2-1; CDR3 length: 16; clone size: few; D gene: NA; CDR3 protein: CASSPLFRQTYNEQFF; CDR3 DNA: TGTGCCAGCAGCCCCCTATTCAGGCAAACTTACAATGAGCAGTTCTTC
V gene: TRBV30; J gene: TRBJ2-7; CDR3 length: 15; clone size: NA; D gene: TRBD2; CDR3 protein: CAWRAPSGSMYEQYF; CDR3 DNA: TGTGCCTGGAGGGCCCCTAGCGGGAGTATGTACGAGCAGTACTTC
V gene: TRBV5-6; J gene: TRBJ1-4; CDR3 length: 15; clone size: NA; D gene: NA; CDR3 protein: CASSSRAGLSEKLFF; CDR3 DNA: TGTGCCAGCAGCTCCCGGGCGGGCTTAAGCGAAAAACTGTTTTTT